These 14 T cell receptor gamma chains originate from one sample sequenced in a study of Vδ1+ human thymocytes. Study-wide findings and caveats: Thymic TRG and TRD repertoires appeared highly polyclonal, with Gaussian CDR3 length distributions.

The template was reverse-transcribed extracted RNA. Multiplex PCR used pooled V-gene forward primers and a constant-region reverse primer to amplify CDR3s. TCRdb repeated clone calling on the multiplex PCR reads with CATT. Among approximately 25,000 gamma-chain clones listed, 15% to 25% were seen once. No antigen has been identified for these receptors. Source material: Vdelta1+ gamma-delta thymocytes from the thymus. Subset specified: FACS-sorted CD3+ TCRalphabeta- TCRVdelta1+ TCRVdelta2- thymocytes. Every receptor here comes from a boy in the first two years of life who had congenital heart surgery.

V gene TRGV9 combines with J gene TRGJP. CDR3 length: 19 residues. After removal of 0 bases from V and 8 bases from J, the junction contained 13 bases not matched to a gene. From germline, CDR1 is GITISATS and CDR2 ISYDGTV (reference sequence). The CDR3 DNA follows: TGTGCCTTGTGGGAGGTGCACACCCTACCTCAGTTGGGCAAAAAAATCAAGGTATTT. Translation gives CALWEVHTLPQLGKKIKVF.

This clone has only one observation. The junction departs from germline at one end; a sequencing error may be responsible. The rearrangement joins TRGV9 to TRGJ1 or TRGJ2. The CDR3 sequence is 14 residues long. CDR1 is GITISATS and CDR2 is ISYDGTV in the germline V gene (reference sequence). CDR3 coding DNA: TGTGCCCTGTGGGAGGTCCCCACGGAGAGGAAGAAACTCTTT. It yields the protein CALWEVPTERKKLF.

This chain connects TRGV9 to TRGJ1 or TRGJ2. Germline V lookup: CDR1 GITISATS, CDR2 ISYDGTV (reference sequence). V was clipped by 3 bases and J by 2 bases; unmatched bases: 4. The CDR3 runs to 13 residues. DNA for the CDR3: TGTGCCTTGTGGGAGCACTATTATTATAAGAAACTCTTT. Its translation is CALWEHYYYKKLF.

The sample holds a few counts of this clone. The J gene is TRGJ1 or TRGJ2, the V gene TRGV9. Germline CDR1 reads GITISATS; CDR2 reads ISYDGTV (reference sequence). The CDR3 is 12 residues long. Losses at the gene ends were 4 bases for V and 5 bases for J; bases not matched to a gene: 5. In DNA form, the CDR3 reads TGTGCCTTGTGGGACGGGGATTATAAGAAACTCTTT. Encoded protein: CALWDGDYKKLF.

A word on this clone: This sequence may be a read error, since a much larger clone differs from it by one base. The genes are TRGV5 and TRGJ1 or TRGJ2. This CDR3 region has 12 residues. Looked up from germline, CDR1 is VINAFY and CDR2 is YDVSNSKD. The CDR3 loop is CATCDNYYKKLF. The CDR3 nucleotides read TGTGCCACCTGCGACAATTATTATAAGAAACTCTTT.

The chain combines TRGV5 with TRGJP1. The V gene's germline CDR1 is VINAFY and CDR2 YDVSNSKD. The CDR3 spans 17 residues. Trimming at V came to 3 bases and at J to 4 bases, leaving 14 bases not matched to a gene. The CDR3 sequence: CATWDGRFGNTGWFKIF. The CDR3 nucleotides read TGTGCCACCTGGGACGGGCGCTTTGGGAACACTGGTTGGTTCAAGATATTT.

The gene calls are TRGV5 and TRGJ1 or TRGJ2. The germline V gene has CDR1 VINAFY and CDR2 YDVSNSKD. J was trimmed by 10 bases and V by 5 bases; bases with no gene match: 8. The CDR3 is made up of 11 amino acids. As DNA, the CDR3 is TGTGCCACCTGGGCCTCACGGAAGAAACTCTTT. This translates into CATWASRKKLF.

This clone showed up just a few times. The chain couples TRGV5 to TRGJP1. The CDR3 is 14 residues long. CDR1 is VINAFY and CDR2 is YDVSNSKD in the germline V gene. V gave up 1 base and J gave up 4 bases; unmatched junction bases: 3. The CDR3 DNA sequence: TGTGCCACCTGGGACAGATTCACTGGTTGGTTCAAGATATTT. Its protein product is CATWDRFTGWFKIF.

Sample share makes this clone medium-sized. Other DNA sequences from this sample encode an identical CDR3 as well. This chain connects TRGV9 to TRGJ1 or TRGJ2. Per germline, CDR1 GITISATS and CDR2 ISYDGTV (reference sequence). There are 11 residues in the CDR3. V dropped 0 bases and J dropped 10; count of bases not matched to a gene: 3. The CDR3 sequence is CALWEVPKKLF. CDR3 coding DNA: TGTGCCTTGTGGGAGGTGCCGAAGAAACTCTTT.

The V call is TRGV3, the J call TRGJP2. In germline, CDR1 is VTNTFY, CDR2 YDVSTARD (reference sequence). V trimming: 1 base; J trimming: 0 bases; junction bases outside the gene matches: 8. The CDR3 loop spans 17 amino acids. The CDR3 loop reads CATWDSRPYSSDWIKTF. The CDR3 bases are TGTGCCACCTGGGACAGTCGGCCATATAGTAGTGATTGGATCAAGACGTTT.

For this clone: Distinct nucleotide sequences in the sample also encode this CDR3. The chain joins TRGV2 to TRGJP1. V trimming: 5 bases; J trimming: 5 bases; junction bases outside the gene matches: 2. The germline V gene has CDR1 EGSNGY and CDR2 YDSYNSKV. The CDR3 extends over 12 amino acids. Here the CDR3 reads CATWGTGWFKIF. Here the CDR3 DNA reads TGTGCCACCTGGGGGACTGGTTGGTTCAAGATATTT.

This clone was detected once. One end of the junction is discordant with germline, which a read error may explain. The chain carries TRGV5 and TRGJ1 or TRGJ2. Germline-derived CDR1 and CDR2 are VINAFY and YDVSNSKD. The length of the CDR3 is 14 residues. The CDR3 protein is CATWDRENYYKELF. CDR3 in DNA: TGTGCCACCTGGGACAGGGAGAATTATTATAAGGAACTCTTT.

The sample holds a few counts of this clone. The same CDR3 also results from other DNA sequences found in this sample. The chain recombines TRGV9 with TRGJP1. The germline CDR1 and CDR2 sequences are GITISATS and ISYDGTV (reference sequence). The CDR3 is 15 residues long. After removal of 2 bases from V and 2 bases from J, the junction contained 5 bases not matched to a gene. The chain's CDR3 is CALWEADTTGWFKIF. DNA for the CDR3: TGTGCCTTGTGGGAGGCGGACACCACTGGTTGGTTCAAGATATTT.

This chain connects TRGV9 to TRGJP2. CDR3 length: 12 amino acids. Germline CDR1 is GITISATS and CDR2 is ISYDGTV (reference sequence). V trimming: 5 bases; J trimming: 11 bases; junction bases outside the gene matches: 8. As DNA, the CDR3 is TGTGCCTTGTGGGTAGGGAAGTGGATCAAGACGTTT. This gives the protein CALWVGKWIKTF.